Shown below are 9 T cell receptor beta chains from a single sample sequenced in a study of T cells after yellow fever vaccination. TCRdb ran MiXCR on the 5' RACE reads and lists one entry per CDR3 protein. Among a few hundred thousand distinct CDR3 sequences listed, around 8.6% were seen once. The sequenced sample was CD4+ T cells sorted from PBMCs, obtained 5 days after the yellow fever booster vaccination. The receptors here all came from a man between 18 and 35 years old who received the YFV17D yellow fever vaccine.

This clonotype was seen more than once but under ten times. This sequence joins TRBV7-9 and TRBJ2-3, with D perhaps given as TRBD1 or TRBD2 (6 bases each). Trimming cost V 2 bases and J 4 bases, with 16 bases left between them. Germline lookup yields CDR1 SEHNR and CDR2 FQNEAQ (reference sequence). This CDR3 is built from 16 residues. In nucleotides, the CDR3 is TGTGCCAGCAGCTTAAGAGGAGGGGGGCCCCCAGATACGCAGTATTTT. Protein product: CASSLRGGGPPDTQYF. The variable domain in full, with the rest retrieved from reference TRBV7-9 and TRBJ2-3, is DTGVSQNPRHKITKRGQNVTFRCDPISEHNRLYWYRQTLGQGPEFLTYFQNEAQLEKSRLLSDRFSAERPKGSFSTLEIQRTEQGDSAMYLCASSLRGGGPPDTQYFGPGTRLTVL.

Only a few counts were recorded for this clonotype. The chain carries TRBV4-2 and TRBJ2-5, with unresolved D. The CDR3 loop spans 17 amino acids. With 1 base removed from V and 2 bases from J, the gap between germline ends came to 17 bases. Germline CDR1 LGHNA, CDR2 YNFKEQ. The CDR3 nucleotides read TGTGCCAGCAGCCAAGGGGTTAAACCGGGTCGGCAAGAGACCCAGTACTTC. It specifies CASSQGVKPGRQETQYF.

There are a few counts of this clonotype. V and J are TRBV6-2 or TRBV6-3 and TRBJ1-1, with 9 bases fitting TRBD1. Trimming at V came to 1 base and at J to 4 bases, leaving 7 bases not matched to a gene. CDR1 MNHEY and CDR2 SVGEGT come from the germline V gene. The CDR3 length is 16 residues. For the CDR3, the DNA is TGTGCCAGCAGTTACTTTGAGGGACAGGGCGGCACTGAAGCTTTCTTT. It codes for CASSYFEGQGGTEAFF.

This clonotype was seen a handful of times. V is TRBV6-2 or TRBV6-3 and J is TRBJ2-3; the D gene could be TRBD1 or TRBD2 (5 bases each). The CDR3 covers 15 residues. Deletions cut 7 bases from V and 2 bases from J, with 16 bases between. Germline CDR1 is MNHEY and CDR2 is SVGEGT. In DNA, the CDR3 is TGTGCCAGCACCTCTCGGGGCGGCTACACAGATACGCAGTATTTT. The encoded protein is CASTSRGGYTDTQYF.

The CDR3 here is CASQGGARREQYF. In nucleotides, the CDR3 is TGTGCCAGCCAAGGGGGGGCCCGGCGGGAGCAGTACTTC. This chain links TRBV6-2 or TRBV6-3 with TRBJ2-7; D might be TRBD2 (7 bases). From germline, CDR1 is MNHEY and CDR2 SVGEGT. Deletions cut 8 bases from V and 7 bases from J, with 18 bases between. The CDR3 runs to 13 residues.

The chain uses TRBV6-5 and TRBJ2-7; 10 nucleotides match TRBD1. This CDR3 has 16 amino acids. J gave up 2 bases and V 0 bases, and 4 bases lay outside the gene matches. Germline V gives CDR1 MNHEY, CDR2 SVGAGI. CDR3 sequence: CASSYSIGTGAYEQYF. CDR3 nucleotides: TGTGCCAGCAGTTACTCGATAGGGACAGGGGCCTACGAGCAGTACTTC.

This clonotype has just a few counts. The genes are TRBV4-3 and TRBJ2-2, with TRBD1 matching over 9 bases. After removal of 3 bases from V and 3 bases from J, the junction contained 14 bases not matched to a gene. Germline V gives CDR1 LGHNA, CDR2 YSLEER. The CDR3 extends over 19 amino acids. For the CDR3, the DNA is TGCGCCAGCAGCCAGGCTAGCCCGGGACAGGGAATGGACACCGGGGAGCTGTTTTTT. This translates into CASSQASPGQGMDTGELFF.

This clonotype was seen more than once but under ten times. The chain uses TRBV7-2 and TRBJ2-7; a weak D match, TRBD1 (5 bases). With 3 bases removed from V and 2 bases from J, the gap between germline ends came to 11 bases. This CDR3 comprises 14 residues. Germline lookup yields CDR1 SGHTA and CDR2 FQGNSA. CDR3 amino acids: CASSLVQGPYEQYF. The DNA for the CDR3 is TGTGCCAGCAGCTTGGTCCAGGGCCCCTACGAGCAGTACTTC.

This clonotype was recorded at least ten times. The chain carries TRBV29-1 and TRBJ1-1, with a weak D call TRBD1 (5 bases). Trimming removed 6 bases from V and 0 bases from J, with 17 bases in between. The CDR3 spans 15 residues. Germline V gene data show CDR1 as SQVTM and CDR2 as ANQGSEA. The CDR3 spells CSVGTGWGMNTEAFF. CDR3 nucleotides: TGCAGCGTAGGAACAGGTTGGGGCATGAACACTGAAGCTTTCTTT.